These 21 T cell receptor beta chains were all obtained from the same sample, sequenced in a study of patients and donors after allogeneic stem cell transplantation. TCRdb recomputed calls from the RT-PCR reads with MiXCR, one row per CDR3 protein. The data show some 40,000 distinct CDR3 sequences, with under 35% seen just once and 60% to 80% held by the top ten. What was sequenced was blood, either unsorted or a sorted T cell fraction (not recorded which). The receptors come from a human donor who was either an allogeneic HSCT recipient or a stem cell or donor lymphocyte infusion donor (not recorded which). It is not recorded whose cells these are; they may come from a transplant donor.

The V call is TRBV28, the J call TRBJ2-1; a possible D gene is TRBD2 (6 bases). CDR3 length: 18 residues. V lost 7 bases to trimming and J lost 2 bases, with 24 bases between them. CDR1 MDHEN and CDR2 SYDVKM come from the germline V gene. CDR3 sequence: CASIPPRAIGRPYNEQFF. Written as DNA, the CDR3 is TGTGCCAGCATACCCCCCCGGGCCATAGGGAGGCCCTACAATGAGCAGTTCTTC.

This clonotype has ten or more counts. The rearrangement uses TRBV4-2 and TRBJ1-5, with no clear D. Germline V gene lookup returns CDR1 LGHNA and CDR2 YNFKEQ. Trimming took 1 base from V and 4 from J, leaving 17 bases between them. The CDR3 extends over 17 amino acids. In DNA, the CDR3 is TGTGCCAGCAGCCAAGGATCGGTGGATAAGCCTAATCAGCCCCAGCATTTT. This gives the protein CASSQGSVDKPNQPQHF.

The gene calls are TRBV3-1 and TRBJ2-7; 9 bases match TRBD2. With V trimmed by 1 base and J by 2 bases, 6 bases remained unmatched. The CDR3 is 16 amino acids. Germline V gene lookup returns CDR1 LGHDT and CDR2 YNNKEL (reference sequence). The CDR3, as DNA: TGTGCCAGCAGCCAAGTAGCGGGAGTGGACACCTACGAGCAGTACTTC. This encodes CASSQVAGVDTYEQYF.

The chain joins TRBV7-3 to TRBJ1-3; D may be TRBD1 (5 bases). Trimming removed 5 bases from V and 0 bases from J, with 11 bases in between. This CDR3 is built from 15 residues. In germline, CDR1 is SGHTA, CDR2 FQGTGA. In DNA form, the CDR3 reads TGTGCCAGCAGCCCCACAGGTCCCTCTGGAAACACCATATATTTT. Its protein is CASSPTGPSGNTIYF.

This clonotype was recorded at least ten times. J is TRBJ1-3 and V is TRBV18, with a weak D call TRBD1 (5 bases). The CDR3 extends over 14 amino acids. Deletions cut 3 bases from V and 3 bases from J, with 9 bases between. Germline assignment: CDR1 KGHSH and CDR2 LQKENI. CDR3 nucleotide sequence: TGTGCCAGCTCACCTTGGACAAGTGGAAACACCATATATTTT. It specifies CASSPWTSGNTIYF.

This chain uses TRBV28 with TRBJ1-2; 9 nucleotides match TRBD1. From germline, CDR1 is MDHEN and CDR2 SYDVKM. The junction had 7 bases not matched to a gene; V was cut back by 6 bases and J by 5 bases. This CDR3 is built from 14 residues. CDR3 sequence (DNA): TGTGCCAGCAGGCCAACAGGGGGCCGGTATGGCTACACCTTC. It translates to CASRPTGGRYGYTF.

The sample holds a few counts of this clonotype. This rearrangement joins TRBV29-1 to TRBJ2-3, with TRBD1 matching over 7 bases. CDR3 length equals 15 residues. CDR1 SQVTM and CDR2 ANQGSEA come from the germline V gene. Trimming removed 7 bases from V and 4 bases from J; junction bases left unmatched: 14. The CDR3 loop reads CSAPPTGMVADTQYF. The CDR3 DNA reads as TGCAGCGCCCCACCGACAGGGATGGTCGCAGATACGCAGTATTTT.

The gene calls are TRBV5-1 and TRBJ1-5; 8 nucleotides agree with TRBD1. Germline assignment: CDR1 SGHRS and CDR2 YFSETQ. V was pared by 1 base and J by 6 bases, with 3 bases of the junction left unmatched. CDR3 size: 14 residues. Here the CDR3 reads CASSLSGGTQPQHF. CDR3 DNA sequence: TGCGCCAGCAGCTTGTCAGGGGGCACTCAGCCCCAGCATTTT.

The rearrangement joins TRBV28 to TRBJ2-1; the match to TRBD2 covers 8 bases. Trimming took 6 bases from V and 5 from J; bases not matched to a gene: 9. CDR3 length: 15 amino acids. From germline, CDR1 is MDHEN and CDR2 SYDVKM. The chain's CDR3 is CASRVAGTLNNEQFF. In DNA, the CDR3 is TGTGCCAGCAGGGTAGCGGGAACCCTTAACAATGAGCAGTTCTTC.

A few counts support this clonotype. J is TRBJ2-1 and V is TRBV7-2; 8 positions agree with TRBD2. Germline CDR1 and CDR2: SGHTA and FQGNSA. The V gene end was trimmed by 4 bases and the J gene end by 8 bases; junction bases not matched to a gene: 7. The CDR3 loop spans 14 amino acids. The DNA for the CDR3 is TGTGCCAGCAGCTCGGGACTAGATGGATATGAGCAGTTCTTC. It specifies CASSSGLDGYEQFF.

This clonotype was recorded a few times. CDR3: CASALAVNTYNSPLHF. DNA for the CDR3: TGTGCCAGCGCCCTTGCGGTTAACACCTATAATTCACCCCTCCACTTT. The chain recombines TRBV28 with TRBJ1-6, with no clear D. The V gene lost 8 bases and the J gene lost 2 bases, with 16 bases spanning the gap. Germline V gives CDR1 MDHEN, CDR2 SYDVKM. The CDR3 consists of 16 residues.

This sequence joins TRBV7-2 and TRBJ1-4; unclear D gene. Trimming left V 7 bases short and J 0 bases short, with 9 bases between. The germline V gene encodes CDR1 SGHTA and CDR2 FQGNSA. There are 14 residues in the CDR3. The CDR3 spells CASNRPATNEKLFF. In nucleotides, the CDR3 is TGTGCCAGCAACAGACCCGCAACTAATGAAAAACTGTTTTTT.

This clonotype was recorded at least ten times. The chain joins TRBV5-1 to TRBJ1-4, with a weak D call TRBD1 (6 bases). Per the germline V gene, CDR1 is SGHRS and CDR2 is YFSETQ. There are 15 residues in the CDR3. The V end lost 4 bases, the J end lost 7 bases, and 17 bases lay between the germline ends. The CDR3 nucleotides are TGCGCCAGCAGCCCGGATGGGAGAGGGGGTGAAAAACTGTTTTTT. Translated: CASSPDGRGGEKLFF.

The rearrangement uses TRBV29-1 and TRBJ2-6, with D perhaps TRBD1 or TRBD2 (5 bases each). In germline, CDR1 is SQVTM, CDR2 ANQGSEA. The CDR3 has 16 residues. The V end was cut by 4 bases, the J end by 0 bases, with 13 bases between. CDR3 in DNA: TGCAGCGTTGGAGGGGCGAGGGGCTCTGGGGCCAACGTCCTGACTTTC. As protein: CSVGGARGSGANVLTF.

V gene TRBV28 combines with J gene TRBJ2-7; no reliable D call. The V and J ends lost 4 bases and 4 bases respectively, with 5 bases between them. CDR1 is MDHEN, CDR2 SYDVKM, per germline. This CDR3 is 11 amino acids long. CDR3 coding DNA: TGTGCCAGCAGTTCTTTGTACGAGCAGTACTTC. This translates into CASSSLYEQYF.

This rearrangement joins TRBV7-3 to TRBJ1-2; TRBD1 aligns across 9 bases. CDR3 length: 13 amino acids. The ends lost 3 bases at V and 8 bases at J; junction bases unmatched: 4. Germline V gene sequence: CDR1 SGHTA, CDR2 FQGTGA. For the CDR3, the DNA is TGTGCCAGCAGCTTTTGGACAGGGGAGGGCTACACCTTC. This encodes CASSFWTGEGYTF.

This clonotype has a handful of counts. This chain uses TRBV5-1 with TRBJ2-1; a weak D match, TRBD2 (5 bases). The CDR3 length is 15 residues. Germline values: CDR1 SGHRS, CDR2 YFSETQ. The V and J ends lost 5 bases and 0 bases respectively, with 12 bases between them. The CDR3 DNA sequence: TGCGCCAGCAGGCTCCTGGGGAGCTCCTACAATGAGCAGTTCTTC. Its protein is CASRLLGSSYNEQFF.

As DNA, the CDR3 is TGTGCCAGCAGTTACTCAAGGCAGCTCAATCAGCCCCAGCATTTT. As protein: CASSYSRQLNQPQHF. V is TRBV6-5 and J is TRBJ1-5, with D uncertain. This CDR3 is built from 15 residues. The germline V gene has CDR1 MNHEY and CDR2 SVGAGI. The V end was cut by 0 bases, the J end by 3 bases, with 9 bases between.

J is TRBJ2-5 and V is TRBV28, with D uncertain. CDR3 length: 12 residues. Per germline, CDR1 MDHEN and CDR2 SYDVKM. The V end was cut by 7 bases, the J end by 5 bases, with 11 bases between. In nucleotides, the CDR3 is TGTGCCAGCAAGAGGATATACGAGACCCAGTACTTC. It translates to CASKRIYETQYF.

This chain uses TRBV5-1 with TRBJ1-5; tentatively, D is TRBD1 (5 bases). The end of the DNA is better explained by TRBJ2-3, so the J call may be wrong. CDR3 length: 16 amino acids. The V gene's germline CDR1 is SGHRS and CDR2 YFSETQ. The CDR3, as DNA: TGCGCCAGCAGCCCCGGCAGACCTGCGGACAATCAGCCCCAGTATTTT. This codes for CASSPGRPADNQPQYF.

V and J are TRBV29-1 and TRBJ2-5; D not resolved. Germline assignment: CDR1 SQVTM and CDR2 ANQGSEA. This CDR3 spans 14 amino acids. The ends were cut back, 0 bases at V and 5 bases at J, with 13 bases in the middle. CDR3 in DNA: TGCAGCGTTGAAGATCGGGCAACACGGGAGACCCAGTACTTC. Encoded protein: CSVEDRATRETQYF.